This TCR beta chain derives from a study of T cells after yellow fever vaccination. General study results and limits: Contaminants from the bulk population, in the form of abundant clonotypes, could be found in FACS-sorted repertoires.

Germline values: CDR1 SGHRS, CDR2 YFSETQ. Trimming removed 6 bases at V and 6 bases at J, with 19 bases between. This CDR3 spans 15 amino acids. TCRdb redid the calling of the 5' RACE reads with MiXCR, one entry per CDR3 protein. Among a few hundred thousand distinct CDR3 sequences listed, around a tenth were seen once. This clonotype showed up many times. Its specificity is unknown. The V and J genes are TRBV5-1 and TRBJ2-1; TRBD2 might be the D (7 bases). The sequencing used PBMCs, collected on the day of the first yellow fever vaccination. This receptor was taken from a man between 18 and 35 years old who received the YFV17D yellow fever vaccine. This CDR3 reads CASNRGGAGVNEQFF. CDR3 nucleotides: TGCGCCAGCAACCGAGGGGGGGCTGGGGTCAATGAGCAGTTCTTC.